This TCR beta chain was obtained from a study of T cell repertoires in cytomegalovirus infection. TCRdb passed the reads through MiXCR, listing each CDR3 protein once. The table shows approximately 550,000 distinct CDR3 sequences, with approximately 15% occurring only once. This clonotype was counted ten times or more. Germline CDR1 SEHNR, CDR2 FQNEAQ (reference sequence). CDR3 length: 17 residues. Trimming pared 1 base from V and 2 bases from J, leaving 15 bases between. The source of this sequence is a human donor in good health (CMV status not recorded). Some clones in this sample may be carry-over from other donors' samples. The chain employs TRBV7-9 and TRBJ2-1; the D gene is possibly TRBD2 (6 bases). The sample was CD8+ T cells from PBMCs. The DNA for the CDR3 is TGTGCCAGCAGCTTAGAAGTCGGCGGGGCAGCCTACAATGAGCAGTTCTTC. It codes for CASSLEVGGAAYNEQFF. Supplemented by reference TRBV7-9 and TRBJ2-1, the full variable domain reads DTGVSQNPRHKITKRGQNVTFRCDPISEHNRLYWYRQTLGQGPEFLTYFQNEAQLEKSRLLSDRFSAERPKGSFSTLEIQRTEQGDSAMYLCASSLEVGGAAYNEQFFGPGTRLTVL.